This TCR beta chain was identified in a study of blood T cell repertoires in COVID-19. Using immunoSEQ multiplex PCR, the repertoire was profiled, and TCRdb retains in-frame clones only, with some absent. The table has over 150,000 clones, 70% to 85% seen once. The TCR sequence derives from an elderly man with COVID-19, enrolled during active disease. The sample was peripheral blood.

Written as DNA, the CDR3 is TGCGCCAGCAGCTTGGAGAGGCTAGCGGGGGACCCAGATACGCAGTATTTT. Protein: CASSLERLAGDPDTQYF. The chain is built from TRBV5-1 and TRBJ2-3; 10 positions agree with TRBD2. The CDR3 runs to 17 residues. CDR1 and CDR2 from the germline V gene are SGHRS and YFSETQ. V dropped 0 bases and J dropped 4; count of bases not matched to a gene: 8.